The 18 T cell receptor beta chains below come from one sample, sequenced in a study of blood T cell repertoires in COVID-19. TCRdb's table, derived via immunoSEQ multiplex PCR, lists solely in-frame clones and lacks some. This sample yields roughly 320,000 clones, of which approximately 90% are seen a single time; 3.5% to 4.5% belongs to the top ten. The source material was PBMCs or T cells enriched from blood (not recorded which). Every receptor here comes from a man aged 25-45 years who had recovered from COVID-19.

This chain links TRBV24-1 with TRBJ2-1; 8 bases map to TRBD1. There are 17 residues in the CDR3. Germline lookup yields CDR1 KGHDR and CDR2 SFDVKD. The J segment lost 3 bases and the V segment lost 4 bases, leaving 10 bases of the junction unmatched. CDR3 nucleotides: TGTGCCACCAGTGAGAGCCAGGGGGCGGGCTACTACAATGAGCAGTTCTTC. Its protein is CATSESQGAGYYNEQFF.

V is TRBV3-1 (or the pseudogene TRBV3-2) and J is TRBJ2-1, with TRBD1 identical over 10 bases. After removal of 0 bases from V and 7 bases from J, the junction contained 6 bases not matched to a gene. Germline CDR1 and CDR2: LGHDT and YNNKEL (reference sequence). The CDR3 extends over 16 amino acids. The CDR3 DNA reads TGTGCCAGCAGCCAAGACCCGACAGGGGGCGGGAATGAGCAGTTCTTC. Amino acids: CASSQDPTGGGNEQFF.

V usage is TRBV5-1 and J usage is TRBJ2-3, with D hard to call. Germline values: CDR1 SGHRS, CDR2 YFSETQ. The V gene lost 4 bases and the J gene lost 6 bases, with 9 bases spanning the gap. CDR3 length: 12 amino acids. The CDR3: CASSIHQDTQYF. The CDR3 DNA is TGCGCCAGCAGCATCCACCAGGATACGCAGTATTTT. Together with reference TRBV5-1 and TRBJ2-3, the CDR3 gives the full variable domain: KAGVTQTPRYLIKTRGQQVTLSCSPISGHRSVSWYQQTPGQGLQFLFEYFSETQRNKGNFPGRFSGRQFSNSRSEMNVSTLELGDSALYLCASSIHQDTQYFGPGTRLTVL.

CDR3: CASTSGGTGQETQYF. DNA for the CDR3: TGTGCCAGTACCTCCGGGGGGACGGGGCAAGAGACCCAGTACTTC. The J gene is TRBJ2-5, the V gene TRBV19; 7 bases line up with TRBD2. Germline-derived CDR1 and CDR2 are LNHDA and SQIVND (reference sequence). The CDR3 length is 15 residues. The junction had 10 bases not matched to a gene; V was cut back by 7 bases and J by 2 bases.

The chain has TRBV29-1 and TRBJ2-1, with D possibly matching TRBD2 (6 bases). The V gene lost 7 bases and the J gene lost 9 bases, with 16 bases spanning the gap. The CDR3 has 12 amino acids. Germline-derived CDR1 and CDR2 are SQVTM and ANQGSEA. The CDR3 region is CSGSALEGEQFF. The DNA of the CDR3 is TGCAGCGGATCGGCTTTGGAGGGTGAGCAGTTCTTC.

This chain joins TRBV10-3 and TRBJ1-1; D gene unclear. CDR1 ENHRY and CDR2 SYGVKD come from the germline V gene. The CDR3 totals 16 residues. Trimming removed 0 bases at V and 4 bases at J, with 15 bases between. The CDR3 is CAISESSMWARTEAFF. The CDR3 DNA sequence: TGTGCCATCAGTGAGTCGAGTATGTGGGCCCGCACTGAAGCTTTCTTT.

The sample holds a few counts of this clone. The rearrangement uses TRBV15 and TRBJ1-5, with 8 bases aligning to TRBD1. Trimming removed 1 base from V and 1 base from J; junction bases left unmatched: 6. CDR1 and CDR2 (germline): LNHNV, YYDKDF (reference sequence). This CDR3 contains 17 residues. CDR3 nucleotides: TGTGCCACCAGCAGAGGCCTTACAGGGGGGAGCAATCAGCCCCAGCATTTT. Its translation is CATSRGLTGGSNQPQHF.

This chain connects TRBV19 to TRBJ2-2; D is unclear. Germline V gene data show CDR1 as LNHDA and CDR2 as SQIVND (reference sequence). Trimming cost V 6 bases and J 2 bases, with 10 bases left between them. CDR3 length: 14 amino acids. CDR3 nucleotide sequence: TGTGCCAGTAGAGGCGGCACCAACACCGGGGAGCTGTTTTTT. As protein: CASRGGTNTGELFF.

The chain uses TRBV19 and TRBJ2-3, with a weak D call TRBD2 (5 bases). The germline V and J ends were trimmed by 5 bases and 5 bases, with 14 bases remaining between them. This CDR3 has 14 amino acids. Germline loops: CDR1 LNHDA, CDR2 SQIVND (reference sequence). CDR3 amino acids: CASSPVLRVDTQYF. The CDR3 DNA sequence: TGTGCCAGTAGTCCCGTGTTGAGGGTAGATACGCAGTATTTT. Drawing the rest from reference TRBV19 and TRBJ2-3, the complete variable domain is DGGITQSPKYLFRKEGQNVTLSCEQNLNHDAMYWYRQDPGQGLRLIYYSQIVNDFQKGDIAEGYSVSREKKESFPLTVTSAQKNPTAFYLCASSPVLRVDTQYFGPGTRLTVL.

The rearrangement uses TRBV25-1 and TRBJ1-1; possibly TRBD1 for D (5 bases). Germline loops: CDR1 MGHDK, CDR2 SYGVNS. The CDR3 runs 14 residues. Trimming stripped 6 bases from V and 1 base from J, with 12 bases between. The CDR3 DNA is TGTGCCAGCAGCGATAGGAGGGGGAACACTGAAGCTTTCTTT. This codes for CASSDRRGNTEAFF.

The V gene is TRBV25-1, the J gene TRBJ1-3; TRBD1 matches at 7 bases. The CDR3 covers 17 residues. The junction had 10 bases not matched to a gene; V was cut back by 5 bases and J by 0 bases. Germline-derived CDR1 and CDR2 are MGHDK and SYGVNS. The CDR3 protein is CASSPRQGLLSGNTIYF. CDR3 sequence (DNA): TGTGCCAGCAGTCCTCGACAGGGCCTGCTCTCTGGAAACACCATATATTTT. The full variable domain, completed using reference TRBV25-1 and TRBJ1-3, is EADIYQTPRYLVIGTGKKITLECSQTMGHDKMYWYQQDPGMELHLIHYSYGVNSTEKGDLSSESTVSRIRTEHFPLTLESARPSHTSQYLCASSPRQGLLSGNTIYFGEGSWLTVV.

This clone came up once. This chain connects TRBV2 to TRBJ1-5; D is unresolved. The germline CDR1 and CDR2 sequences are SNHLY and FYNNEI. V was clipped by 8 bases and J by 5 bases, with 16 bases between them. The CDR3 contains 14 residues. The CDR3 nucleotides read TGTGCCAGCCGAGGGCCGGGGTCTGATCAGCCCCAGCATTTT. It is translated as CASRGPGSDQPQHF.

V gene TRBV12-5 combines with J gene TRBJ1-5, with a weak D call TRBD1 (5 bases). The CDR3 totals 15 residues. Per the germline V gene, CDR1 is LGHNT and CDR2 is FRNRAP. The V and J ends lost 7 bases and 1 base respectively, with 14 bases between them. CDR3 loop: CASAWGEASNQPQHF. CDR3 coding DNA: TGTGCTAGTGCCTGGGGGGAGGCGAGCAATCAGCCCCAGCATTTT. The whole variable domain, filled in from reference TRBV12-5 and TRBJ1-5, reads DARVTQTPRHKVTEMGQEVTMRCQPILGHNTVFWYRQTMMQGLELLAYFRNRAPLDDSGMPKDRFSAEMPDATLATLKIQPSEPRDSAVYFCASAWGEASNQPQHFGDGTRLSIL.

The chain joins TRBV21-1 to TRBJ2-5; TRBD2 reflects the table's D call only, with no check against the DNA. TRBV21-1 is a known pseudogene. This CDR3 contains 14 residues. The CDR3 DNA is TGTGCCAGCAGCAAGGCTTGCGGGGTGGGGACCCAGTACTTC. Amino acid sequence: CASSKACGVGTQYF.

The rearrangement uses TRBV14 and TRBJ2-1; D is possibly TRBD2 (5 bases). Germline-derived CDR1 and CDR2 are SGHDN and FVKESK. This CDR3 contains 13 residues. Deletions cut 2 bases from V and 5 bases from J, with 7 bases between. This CDR3 is CASSQTGNNEQFF. DNA for the CDR3: TGTGCCAGCAGCCAAACCGGGAACAATGAGCAGTTCTTC.

The J gene is TRBJ1-2, the V gene TRBV4-1; TRBD1 matches at 9 bases. Per the germline V gene, CDR1 is MGHRA and CDR2 is YSYEKL. V was clipped by 3 bases and J by 2 bases; unmatched bases: 4. This CDR3 spans 15 amino acids. The CDR3 DNA sequence: TGCGCCAGCAGCCACGCAGGACAGGGGAACTATGGCTACACCTTC. Amino acids: CASSHAGQGNYGYTF.

The chain joins TRBV20-1 to TRBJ2-7; 7 nucleotides align to TRBD2. The junction had 3 bases not matched to a gene; V was cut back by 6 bases and J by 7 bases. This CDR3 has 10 residues. Germline V gene sequence: CDR1 DFQATT, CDR2 SNEGSKA (reference sequence). The CDR3 sequence is CSATAGEQYF. In DNA, the CDR3 is TGCAGTGCCACAGCGGGGGAGCAGTACTTC.

The gene calls are TRBV10-1 and TRBJ2-7; TRBD1 agrees at 9 bases. Trimming cost V 6 bases and J 5 bases; bases outside gene matches: 8. The length of the CDR3 is 14 residues. Per germline, CDR1 WNHNN and CDR2 SYGVQD (reference sequence). The CDR3 sequence is CASSPRDRDHEQYF. The CDR3 DNA sequence: TGCGCCAGCAGCCCCCGGGACAGGGACCACGAGCAGTACTTC.